This T cell receptor (beta chain) was found in a study of shared clonotypes between healthy human individuals. The wider study: The donors, two women and a few men, were aged 18 to 49.

Here immunoSEQ multiplex PCR was the method, and the copy in TCRdb shows in-frame clones only, minus some. The sample carries 1,400,000 or so clones, 98% recorded once. From CD4+ cells came CD45RA+ naive and CD45RA-negative memory subsets. V was pared by 4 bases and J by 4 bases, with 6 bases of the junction left unmatched. Germline values: CDR1 SGHRS, CDR2 YFSETQ. This CDR3 has 16 amino acids. Regarding the study as a whole: Estimated richness values were generally larger in naive subsets than in memory subsets.

As concerns this clone: Antigen unknown.

The chain joins TRBV5-1 to TRBJ2-3; TRBD2 matches at 13 bases. The sequence derives from a man in his thirties or forties in good health. The material sequenced was naive CD4+ T cells sorted from blood. Subset: CD45RA+ positively selected. The CDR3 nucleotides read TGCGCCAGCAGCCAGGGACTAGCGGGAAGGCCAGATACGCAGTATTTT. This sequence encodes CASSQGLAGRPDTQYF.